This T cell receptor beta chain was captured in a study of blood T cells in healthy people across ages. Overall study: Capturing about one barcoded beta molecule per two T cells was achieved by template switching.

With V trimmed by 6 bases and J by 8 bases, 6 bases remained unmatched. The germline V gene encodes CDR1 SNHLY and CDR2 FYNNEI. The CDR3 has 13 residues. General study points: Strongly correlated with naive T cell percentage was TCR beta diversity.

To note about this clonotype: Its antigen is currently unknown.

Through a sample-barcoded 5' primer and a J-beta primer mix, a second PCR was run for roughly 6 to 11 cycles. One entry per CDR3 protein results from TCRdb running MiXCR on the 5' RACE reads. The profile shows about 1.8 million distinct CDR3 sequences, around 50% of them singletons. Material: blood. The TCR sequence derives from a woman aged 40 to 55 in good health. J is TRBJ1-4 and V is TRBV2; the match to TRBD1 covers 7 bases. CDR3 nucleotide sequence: TGTGCCAGCAGGGGACAGACGCAAGAAAAACTGTTTTTT. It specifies CASRGQTQEKLFF.